The 22 T cell receptor beta chains listed next were all sequenced from one sample in a study of blood T cell repertoires in COVID-19. Repertoires were generated with immunoSEQ multiplex PCR, while TCRdb's copy carries only in-frame clones and drops some. The sample shows 90,000 to 120,000 clones, about nine tenths of them seen only once. The sequenced material came from peripheral blood. The receptor source for this set is a woman in her thirties with acute or convalescent COVID-19.

V usage is TRBV12-5 and J usage is TRBJ2-1, with TRBD1 matching over 11 bases. V lost 0 bases to trimming and J lost 6 bases; unmatched junction nucleotides: 4. CDR3 length equals 16 residues. Germline CDR1 is LGHNT and CDR2 is FRNRAP. In DNA, the CDR3 is TGTGCTAGTGGTTTGGTTGGACAGGGGGCACTCAATGAGCAGTTCTTC. It translates to CASGLVGQGALNEQFF.

The genes are TRBV6-5 and TRBJ1-2; D is unresolved. Germline loops: CDR1 MNHEY, CDR2 SVGAGI. This CDR3 region has 15 residues. V lost 0 bases to trimming and J lost 2 bases, with 10 bases between them. For the CDR3, the DNA is TGTGCCAGCAGTTACTCGAGCGGTGGGAACTATGGCTACACCTTC. Its translation is CASSYSSGGNYGYTF.

The chain employs TRBV15 and TRBJ2-5; D possibly corresponds to TRBD1 (6 bases). This CDR3 has 14 amino acids. V was shortened by 3 bases and J by 11 bases, with 19 bases between the two germline ends. In germline, CDR1 is LNHNV, CDR2 YYDKDF (reference sequence). The CDR3 DNA reads as TGTGCCACCAGCAGCCGGGACACGTTATCTGTACAGTACTTC. It translates to CATSSRDTLSVQYF. The complete variable domain, with remaining parts taken from reference TRBV15 and TRBJ2-5, reads DAMVIQNPRYQVTQFGKPVTLSCSQTLNHNVMYWYQQKSSQAPKLLFHYYDKDFNNEADTPDNFQSRRPNTSFCFLDIRSPGLGDTAMYLCATSSRDTLSVQYFGPGTRLLVL.

This chain joins TRBV25-1 and TRBJ1-1; 9 bases match TRBD1. V dropped 6 bases and J dropped 3; count of bases not matched to a gene: 5. Looked up from germline, CDR1 is MGHDK and CDR2 is SYGVNS. CDR3 length equals 14 residues. The CDR3 is CASRRQGEYTEAFF. The CDR3 DNA sequence: TGTGCCAGCAGACGACAGGGGGAGTACACTGAAGCTTTCTTT.

The chain joins TRBV27 to TRBJ1-1; D is perhaps TRBD1 (5 bases). Per germline, CDR1 MNHEY and CDR2 SMNVEV (reference sequence). The CDR3 covers 15 residues. V was cut by 3 bases and J by 9 bases, with 20 bases left in between. The CDR3 is CASSLGTGGYPQAFF. The CDR3 region has the DNA TGTGCCAGCAGTTTGGGGACCGGGGGGTACCCTCAAGCTTTCTTT.

This sequence joins TRBV28 and TRBJ2-2, with 10 nucleotides matching TRBD1. Germline CDR1 is MDHEN and CDR2 is SYDVKM. The V segment lost 2 bases and the J segment 2 bases; nucleotides outside the gene matches: 2. The length of the CDR3 is 16 residues. The CDR3 protein is CASSLRDRGNTGELFF. The CDR3 DNA reads TGTGCCAGCAGTTTAAGGGACAGGGGTAACACCGGGGAGCTGTTTTTT.

This clone was seen a single time. The rearrangement links TRBV29-1 to TRBJ2-3, with D perhaps matching TRBD2 (6 bases). V was shortened by 5 bases and J by 4 bases, with 7 bases between the two germline ends. The CDR3 loop spans 11 amino acids. Germline V lookup: CDR1 SQVTM, CDR2 ANQGSEA. CDR3 protein: CSVTSSDTQYF. As DNA, the CDR3 is TGCAGCGTTACTAGCTCAGATACGCAGTATTTT.

To note about this clone: A junction end diverges from the germline sequence, so it may reflect a read error. The rearrangement joins TRBV28 to TRBJ2-1; 7 nucleotides line up with TRBD1. From germline, CDR1 is MDHEN and CDR2 SYDVKM. This CDR3 spans 13 amino acids. Written as DNA, the CDR3 is TGTGCCAGCCGTTTAAGGGGGCCCAATGAGCAGTTCTTC. Amino acid sequence: CASRLRGPNEQFF.

J is TRBJ1-1 and V is TRBV27, with 9 nucleotides matching TRBD1. J lost 8 bases, V lost 2 bases, and 3 bases had no gene match. The CDR3 loop spans 13 amino acids. Germline V lookup: CDR1 MNHEY, CDR2 SMNVEV (reference sequence). The DNA for the CDR3 is TGTGCCAGCAGTTTAGGACAGGGGTCGGAAGCTTTCTTT. Translating gives CASSLGQGSEAFF.

This chain joins TRBV7-2 and TRBJ2-2, with 8 nucleotides matching TRBD1. CDR3 length: 15 residues. V dropped 5 bases and J dropped 5; count of bases not matched to a gene: 7. Germline values: CDR1 SGHTA, CDR2 FQGNSA. CDR3 nucleotide sequence: TGTGCCAGCAGCGACACAGGGGGGAGAACCGGGGAGCTGTTTTTT. This sequence encodes CASSDTGGRTGELFF.

V is TRBV6-5 and J is TRBJ1-6, with D unclear. From germline, CDR1 is MNHEY and CDR2 SVGAGI. Trimming took 0 bases from V and 3 from J, leaving 9 bases between them. There are 16 residues in the CDR3. The CDR3 here is CASSYSRGFYNSPLHF. Here the CDR3 DNA reads TGTGCCAGCAGTTACTCCCGAGGGTTCTATAATTCACCCCTCCACTTT.

This chain uses TRBV30 with TRBJ1-2; 8 nucleotides agree with TRBD1. The trim removed 3 bases at V and 4 bases at J, leaving 4 bases unmatched. Germline V gene data show CDR1 as GTSNPN and CDR2 as SVGIG (reference sequence). The CDR3 runs 13 residues. This CDR3 is CAWRPRGPYGYTF. In nucleotides, the CDR3 is TGTGCCTGGAGGCCCAGGGGGCCCTATGGCTACACCTTC.

As regards this clone: The same CDR3 can be traced to other DNA sequences in this sample. V and J are TRBV28 and TRBJ2-1; D ambiguous. The germline V gene has CDR1 MDHEN and CDR2 SYDVKM. Trimming left V 3 bases short and J 4 bases short, with 7 bases between. This CDR3 contains 13 residues. DNA for the CDR3: TGTGCCAGCAGTTTGGGCAGTTACAATGAGCAGTTCTTC. Translated: CASSLGSYNEQFF. Supplemented by reference TRBV28 and TRBJ2-1, the full variable domain reads DVKVTQSSRYLVKRTGEKVFLECVQDMDHENMFWYRQDPGLGLRLIYFSYDVKMKEKGDIPEGYSVSREKKERFSLILESASTNQTSMYLCASSLGSYNEQFFGPGTRLTVL.

CDR3 in amino acids: CASSLVQGNTGELFF. The CDR3 DNA sequence: TGCGCCAGCAGCTTGGTTCAGGGGAACACCGGGGAGCTGTTTTTT. The chain joins TRBV5-1 to TRBJ2-2; a possible D gene is TRBD1 (5 bases). V was shortened by 0 bases and J by 1 base, with 7 bases between the two germline ends. CDR3 length: 15 residues. CDR1 and CDR2 from the germline V gene are SGHRS and YFSETQ.

The chain couples TRBV5-4 to TRBJ2-5; 7 bases line up with TRBD1. There are 14 residues in the CDR3. J lost 5 bases, V lost 3 bases, and 7 bases had no gene match. Germline V gives CDR1 SGHNT, CDR2 YYREEE (reference sequence). This CDR3 is CASSSTGSRETQYF. In DNA form, the CDR3 reads TGTGCCAGCAGCTCGACAGGGTCTAGGGAGACCCAGTACTTC.

This chain links TRBV11-2 with TRBJ1-2; D is ambiguous. Germline V gives CDR1 SGHAT, CDR2 FQNNGV. V was clipped by 3 bases and J by 2 bases, with 4 bases between them. CDR3 size: 12 residues. CDR3 nucleotides: TGTGCCAGCAGCTTGTCAAACTATGGCTACACCTTC. This codes for CASSLSNYGYTF.

The chain is built from TRBV2 and TRBJ2-5, with a possible D match to TRBD2 (5 bases). Deletions cut 2 bases from V and 5 bases from J, with 12 bases between. Per the germline V gene, CDR1 is SNHLY and CDR2 is FYNNEI. The CDR3 covers 14 residues. In DNA form, the CDR3 reads TGTGCCAGCAGTGAAACTGGCGGCGGGGAGACCCAGTACTTC. Protein product: CASSETGGGETQYF. Based on the CDR3 plus reference TRBV2 and TRBJ2-5, the full variable domain is EPEVTQTPSHQVTQMGQEVILRCVPISNHLYFYWYRQILGQKVEFLVSFYNNEISEKSEIFDDQFSVERPDGSNFTLKIRSTKLEDSAMYFCASSETGGGETQYFGPGTRLLVL.

The chain recombines TRBV18 with TRBJ1-2; 7 bases are shared with TRBD1. CDR1 and CDR2 from the germline V gene are KGHSH and LQKENI. The CDR3 is made up of 17 amino acids. J lost 0 bases, V lost 6 bases, and 13 bases had no gene match. The CDR3 region is CASSTAPTQGANYGYTF. CDR3 bases: TGTGCCAGCTCGACAGCGCCCACGCAGGGGGCTAACTATGGCTACACCTTC.

The chain carries TRBV28 and TRBJ2-7; 7 positions match TRBD1. Germline CDR1 reads MDHEN; CDR2 reads SYDVKM. Trimming cost V 6 bases and J 4 bases; bases outside gene matches: 9. This CDR3 is built from 14 residues. The CDR3 sequence is CASRNAGTVYEQYF. In DNA form, the CDR3 reads TGTGCCAGCAGGAATGCCGGGACAGTATACGAGCAGTACTTC.

The genes are TRBV13 and TRBJ1-2, with 7 nucleotides matching TRBD1. V gave up 1 base and J gave up 7 bases; unmatched junction bases: 0. The CDR3 loop spans 12 amino acids. Germline V gene lookup returns CDR1 PRHDT and CDR2 FYEKMQ (reference sequence). The chain's CDR3 is CASSLAGGGYTF. For the CDR3, the DNA is TGTGCCAGCAGCTTAGCAGGGGGTGGCTACACCTTC.

The chain carries TRBV6-5 and TRBJ1-2; 9 bases line up with TRBD1. Trimming took 6 bases from V and 4 from J; bases not matched to a gene: 9. The CDR3 is made up of 15 amino acids. Germline CDR1 MNHEY, CDR2 SVGAGI. CDR3 in amino acids: CASSADRGWGYGYTF. CDR3 nucleotide sequence: TGTGCCAGCAGCGCTGACAGGGGGTGGGGCTATGGCTACACCTTC.

This clone has just a few counts. This rearrangement joins TRBV28 to TRBJ1-1, with unresolved D. CDR1 is MDHEN, CDR2 SYDVKM, per germline. V shed 7 bases and J shed 5 bases, with 14 bases lying between them. The CDR3 runs to 13 residues. Here the CDR3 DNA reads TGTGCCAGCACCCTAGATGGGTGGACTGAAGCTTTCTTT. This encodes CASTLDGWTEAFF.